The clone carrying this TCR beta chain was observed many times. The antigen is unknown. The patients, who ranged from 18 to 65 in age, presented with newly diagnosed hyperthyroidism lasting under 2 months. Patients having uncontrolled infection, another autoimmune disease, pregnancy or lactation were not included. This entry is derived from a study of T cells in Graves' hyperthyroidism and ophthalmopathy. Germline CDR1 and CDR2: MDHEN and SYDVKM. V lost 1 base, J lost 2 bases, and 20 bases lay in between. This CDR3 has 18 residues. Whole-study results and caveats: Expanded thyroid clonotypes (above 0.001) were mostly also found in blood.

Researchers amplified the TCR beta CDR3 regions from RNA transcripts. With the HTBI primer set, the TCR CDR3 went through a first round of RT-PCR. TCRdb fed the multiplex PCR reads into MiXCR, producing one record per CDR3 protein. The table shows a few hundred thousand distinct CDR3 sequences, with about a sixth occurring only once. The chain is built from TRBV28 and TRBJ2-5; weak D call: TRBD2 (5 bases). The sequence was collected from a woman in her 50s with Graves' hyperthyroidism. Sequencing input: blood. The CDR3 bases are TGTGCCAGCAGTTTATTATCTCTTGCGTTGAGAGGGCAAGAGACCCAGTACTTC. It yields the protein CASSLLSLALRGQETQYF.